A single sample is the source of the 30 T cell receptor beta chains below, sequenced in a study of circulating CD8 cells and anti-PD-1 response in melanoma. TCR libraries were prepared from approximately 15 ng of total RNA with the QIAseq Immune Repertoire TCR panel. TCRdb processed the reads anew with MiXCR; each CDR3 protein has one entry. The sample records about 2,100 distinct CDR3 sequences, 7% to 8.5% being singletons. From live CD3+CD8+TCRalphabeta+ cells, four PD-1 and/or TIGIT subsets were sorted. This material consisted of CD8+ T cells from PBMCs, taken at baseline or after one month of anti-PD-1 therapy (not recorded which). The receptors were gathered from a human donor with melanoma.

This clonotype qualifies as large (0.1 to 1%). The chain links TRBV5-5 to TRBJ2-7, with D tentatively TRBD1 or TRBD2 (6 bases each). The CDR3 runs 15 residues. V was shortened by 2 bases and J by 1 base, with 13 bases between the two germline ends. Germline assignment: CDR1 SGHKS and CDR2 YYEKEE (reference sequence). The CDR3 reads CASSFARDKSYEQYF. The CDR3 region has the DNA TGTGCCAGCAGCTTTGCGCGGGACAAGTCCTACGAGCAGTACTTC.

This clonotype was counted a few times. The chain carries TRBV27 and TRBJ2-7; D gene unclear. Germline V gives CDR1 MNHEY, CDR2 SMNVEV (reference sequence). This CDR3 is 14 amino acids long. V lost 2 bases to trimming and J lost 3 bases, with 11 bases between them. The CDR3 sequence: CASSLMGVVYEQYF. Written as DNA, the CDR3 is TGTGCCAGCAGTTTAATGGGTGTTGTCTACGAGCAGTACTTC.

This clonotype is labeled as medium-sized. V is TRBV4-2 and J is TRBJ1-1; maybe TRBD1 (6 bases). The CDR3 is 15 amino acids. Trimming removed 4 bases from V and 4 bases from J, with 16 bases in between. Germline loops: CDR1 LGHNA, CDR2 YNFKEQ. The CDR3: CASSPGTTLGTEAFF. CDR3 coding DNA: TGTGCCAGCAGCCCGGGGACAACTCTCGGCACTGAAGCTTTCTTT.

This clonotype is medium-sized within its sample. The chain recombines TRBV27 with TRBJ2-3; 7 bases match TRBD2. CDR1 and CDR2 from the germline V gene are MNHEY and SMNVEV (reference sequence). Losses at the gene ends were 2 bases for V and 1 base for J; bases not matched to a gene: 6. The CDR3 length is 16 residues. CDR3 residues: CASSLRASGRTDTQYF. The CDR3 nucleotides read TGTGCCAGCAGTTTAAGGGCTAGCGGACGCACAGATACGCAGTATTTT.

Within the sample, this clonotype is medium-sized. The chain uses TRBV29-1 and TRBJ2-2; no reliable D call. Trimming removed 5 bases from V and 2 bases from J, with 6 bases in between. The CDR3 is 12 residues long. Germline values: CDR1 SQVTM, CDR2 ANQGSEA. Here the CDR3 DNA reads TGCAGCGTTTTCCTAAACACCGGGGAGCTGTTTTTT. Amino acid sequence: CSVFLNTGELFF.

In its sample, this clonotype ranks as medium-sized. The V gene is TRBV28, the J gene TRBJ2-1, with 9 nucleotides matching TRBD1. This CDR3 has 17 residues. With V trimmed by 6 bases and J by 0 bases, 9 bases remained unmatched. Germline values: CDR1 MDHEN, CDR2 SYDVKM. Here the CDR3 DNA reads TGTGCCAGCAGGATTCCGGGACAGGGCCGCTCCTACAATGAGCAGTTCTTC. It is translated as CASRIPGQGRSYNEQFF.

By share, this clonotype ranks as medium-sized (0.01 to 0.1%). This rearrangement joins TRBV27 to TRBJ2-1; no definite D call. The V end was cut by 2 bases, the J end by 5 bases, with 10 bases between. Germline V lookup: CDR1 MNHEY, CDR2 SMNVEV (reference sequence). This CDR3 comprises 14 residues. The CDR3 here is CASSLQLAHNEQFF. CDR3 nucleotides: TGTGCCAGCAGTTTACAATTAGCTCACAATGAGCAGTTCTTC.

Judged by abundance, this clonotype is medium-sized (0.01 to 0.1%). The rearrangement uses TRBV28 and TRBJ2-3, with 12 bases aligning to TRBD1. The V gene's germline CDR1 is MDHEN and CDR2 SYDVKM. The CDR3 totals 15 residues. V shed 6 bases, J shed 0 bases, and the junction held 1 base outside the gene matches. CDR3 residues: CASRGQGASTDTQYF. CDR3 DNA sequence: TGTGCCAGCAGGGGACAGGGGGCGAGCACAGATACGCAGTATTTT.

This clonotype counts as medium-sized. This rearrangement joins TRBV4-2 to TRBJ2-2; TRBD1 agrees at 7 bases. This CDR3 is 16 amino acids long. The ends lost 0 bases at V and 5 bases at J; junction bases unmatched: 6. The germline gives CDR1 LGHNA, CDR2 YNFKEQ. The DNA for the CDR3 is TGTGCCAGCAGCCAAGAGAAGACAGGGTGGACCGGGGAGCTGTTTTTT. Translated: CASSQEKTGWTGELFF.

With respect to this clonotype: It may be a read error: a sequence one base away is much more abundant. This chain connects TRBV21-1 to TRBJ2-2; the D call of TRBD2 is as the table states it, not checked on the DNA. TRBV21-1 is a listed pseudogene. The CDR3 consists of 16 residues. The CDR3 DNA follows: TGTGCCACCGGAAGGCGGCAGGGAGGGGGGACCGGGGAGCTGTTTTTT. Translated, it gives CATGRRQGGGTGELFF.

This clonotype ranks as medium-sized. The gene calls are TRBV7-2 and TRBJ2-3, with D perhaps matching TRBD1 or TRBD2 (5 bases each). Germline V gives CDR1 SGHTA, CDR2 FQGNSA. This CDR3 comprises 14 residues. V was cut by 3 bases and J by 4 bases, with 11 bases left in between. CDR3 sequence (DNA): TGTGCCAGCAGCTTTAGCCAGGGAGCAGATACGCAGTATTTT. It is translated as CASSFSQGADTQYF.

This clonotype is deemed medium-sized. The V gene is TRBV19, the J gene TRBJ1-5; D gene uncertain. Germline V gene sequence: CDR1 LNHDA, CDR2 SQIVND (reference sequence). Trimming left V 2 bases short and J 7 bases short, with 12 bases between. This CDR3 is built from 14 residues. CDR3 nucleotide sequence: TGTGCCAGTAGTATAAAGGACCTAGGCCAGCCCCAGCATTTT. It is translated as CASSIKDLGQPQHF. The entire variable domain, with the rest obtained from reference TRBV19 and TRBJ1-5, is as follows: DGGITQSPKYLFRKEGQNVTLSCEQNLNHDAMYWYRQDPGQGLRLIYYSQIVNDFQKGDIAEGYSVSREKKESFPLTVTSAQKNPTAFYLCASSIKDLGQPQHFGDGTRLSIL.

This clonotype has just a few counts. The chain uses TRBV14 and TRBJ2-7; TRBD2 agrees at 13 bases. Per the germline V gene, CDR1 is SGHDN and CDR2 is FVKESK. This CDR3 region has 17 residues. J was trimmed by 2 bases and V by 2 bases; bases with no gene match: 6. The CDR3 loop reads CASSQTSGRELAYEQYF. CDR3 DNA: TGTGCCAGCAGCCAAACTAGCGGGAGGGAGTTAGCCTACGAGCAGTACTTC.

In its sample, this clonotype ranks as large. The chain couples TRBV4-3 to TRBJ2-3; D call uncertain. The CDR3 runs 15 residues. Germline V gene lookup returns CDR1 LGHNA and CDR2 YSLEER. Between the trimmed V and J ends, which lost 6 bases and 2 bases, there was a span of 15 bases. The CDR3 DNA sequence: TGCGCCAGCAGTCGGCGAAGCGAACTCACAGATACGCAGTATTTT. It codes for CASSRRSELTDTQYF.

Judged by abundance, this clonotype is medium-sized (0.01 to 0.1%). The chain employs TRBV19 and TRBJ1-1; D gene unclear. Germline CDR1 LNHDA, CDR2 SQIVND (reference sequence). This CDR3 is 13 amino acids long. Between the trimmed V and J ends, which lost 6 bases and 4 bases, there was a span of 12 bases. CDR3 in amino acids: CASRVSRGTEAFF. The CDR3 DNA sequence: TGTGCCAGTAGGGTATCGAGAGGCACTGAAGCTTTCTTT.

V usage is TRBV19 and J usage is TRBJ2-2; TRBD2 matches at 10 bases. Trimming at V came to 7 bases and at J to 5 bases, leaving 10 bases not matched to a gene. This CDR3 comprises 16 residues. Germline V gene data show CDR1 as LNHDA and CDR2 as SQIVND (reference sequence). The CDR3 is CASTPESGRATGELFF. In DNA, the CDR3 is TGTGCCAGTACCCCGGAGAGCGGGAGGGCAACCGGGGAGCTGTTTTTT.

This clonotype is labeled as medium-sized. The chain joins TRBV14 to TRBJ2-7, with D perhaps matching TRBD1 (6 bases). The germline V and J ends were trimmed by 1 base and 5 bases, with 15 bases remaining between them. Germline V gene sequence: CDR1 SGHDN, CDR2 FVKESK. CDR3 length: 15 residues. The CDR3 DNA reads as TGTGCCAGCAGCCAAGCTTGGCAGGGGAAGCACGAGCAGTACTTC. It specifies CASSQAWQGKHEQYF.

This clonotype is medium-sized in the sample. The chain combines TRBV27 with TRBJ1-2, with a tentative D call TRBD1 (5 bases). This CDR3 region has 13 residues. V was cut by 6 bases and J by 6 bases, with 14 bases left in between. Germline-derived CDR1 and CDR2 are MNHEY and SMNVEV (reference sequence). CDR3: CASRPRVRDGYTF. The CDR3 coding sequence is TGTGCCAGCAGACCCAGGGTTAGGGATGGCTACACCTTC.

This clonotype appeared a few times. This chain joins TRBV6-6 and TRBJ2-4; D unresolved. This CDR3 spans 15 amino acids. V was shortened by 5 bases and J by 0 bases, with 11 bases between the two germline ends. In germline, CDR1 is MNHNY, CDR2 SVGAGI (reference sequence). CDR3 region: CASSMTRLAKNIQYF. CDR3 nucleotide sequence: TGTGCCAGCAGTATGACTCGGCTAGCCAAAAACATTCAGTACTTC.

This clonotype is termed medium-sized. The chain combines TRBV16 with TRBJ2-7, with 7 bases identical to TRBD2. The CDR3 is made up of 15 amino acids. The ends lost 2 bases at V and 3 bases at J; junction bases unmatched: 7. Germline V CDR1 and CDR2: KGHSY, FQNENV. The CDR3 DNA reads as TGTGCCAGCAGCCAACCACTCAGCGGGGACTACGAGCAGTACTTC. This encodes CASSQPLSGDYEQYF.

On this clonotype itself: At one of its ends the junction is not consistent with the germline gene, which may arise from a read error. This chain joins TRBV27 and TRBJ2-2; 7 positions match TRBD1. This CDR3 spans 17 amino acids. In germline, CDR1 is MNHEY, CDR2 SMNVEV (reference sequence). The CDR3 loop reads CASSYGPGTANTGVLFF. CDR3 bases: TGTGCCAGCAGTTATGGGCCCGGGACAGCGAACACCGGGGTGCTGTTTTTT.

This clonotype is medium-sized. This sequence joins TRBV25-1 and TRBJ1-3, with unresolved D. This CDR3 has 15 residues. With 4 bases removed from V and 0 bases from J, the gap between germline ends came to 10 bases. Per germline, CDR1 MGHDK and CDR2 SYGVNS. The CDR3 protein is CASSASGFSGNTIYF. The CDR3 DNA sequence: TGTGCCAGCAGTGCCTCGGGATTCTCTGGAAACACCATATATTTT.

Comments on this clonotype: It may be a read error: a sequence one base away is much more abundant. The chain combines TRBV11-1 with TRBJ1-1; D not resolved. Trimming left V 8 bases short and J 2 bases short, with 12 bases between. CDR1 and CDR2 (germline): SGHAT, FQDESV (reference sequence). The CDR3 extends over 13 amino acids. The CDR3, as DNA: TGTGCCAGCTGCCTTGGATCTAACACTGAAGCTTTCTTT. It is translated as CASCLGSNTEAFF.

Relative to its sample, this clonotype is medium-sized. This chain uses TRBV11-1 with TRBJ2-7, with D maybe TRBD1 (6 bases). The germline V and J ends were trimmed by 1 base and 3 bases, with 10 bases remaining between them. CDR1 is SGHAT and CDR2 is FQDESV in the germline V gene (reference sequence). This CDR3 has 14 residues. This chain's CDR3 is CASSLDPDSYEQYF. DNA for the CDR3: TGTGCCAGCAGCTTAGATCCGGACAGCTACGAGCAGTACTTC.

By frequency in the sample, this clonotype is medium-sized. The chain is built from TRBV27 and TRBJ2-7, with 8 bases fitting TRBD2. From germline, CDR1 is MNHEY and CDR2 SMNVEV (reference sequence). With V trimmed by 7 bases and J by 6 bases, 8 bases remained unmatched. The CDR3 is 13 residues long. The CDR3 bases are TGTGCCAGCACCCCCCTCGGGGGGGTCGAGCAGTACTTC. As protein: CASTPLGGVEQYF.

In its sample, this clonotype is medium-sized. This chain links TRBV4-3 with TRBJ2-2; the D gene is possibly TRBD1 (6 bases). V gave up 0 bases and J gave up 3 bases, with 23 bases separating them. The CDR3 runs 20 residues. Germline lookup yields CDR1 LGHNA and CDR2 YSLEER. DNA of the CDR3: TGCGCCAGCAGCCAAGAGGGCGGTCTTGGACAGCAAGGGGACACCGGGGAGCTGTTTTTT. Translation gives CASSQEGGLGQQGDTGELFF.

This clonotype is categorized as medium-sized. The chain couples TRBV6-5 to TRBJ2-3, with D tentatively TRBD2 (6 bases). This CDR3 is 13 amino acids long. The ends were cut back, 5 bases at V and 7 bases at J, with 13 bases in the middle. The germline V gene has CDR1 MNHEY and CDR2 SVGAGI. The CDR3 region is CASSGGDLNTQYF. CDR3 DNA: TGTGCCAGCAGTGGCGGGGACCTAAATACGCAGTATTTT.

By share of the sample, this clonotype is medium-sized. V and J are TRBV28 and TRBJ2-7; D possibly corresponds to TRBD2 (7 bases). From germline, CDR1 is MDHEN and CDR2 SYDVKM. This CDR3 region has 15 residues. V was shortened by 4 bases and J by 6 bases, with 19 bases between the two germline ends. CDR3 coding DNA: TGTGCCAGCAGTTCCCAGCACGAGGGAGGGGGCGAGCAGTACTTC. Translation gives CASSSQHEGGGEQYF.

This clonotype qualifies as medium-sized. V gene TRBV28 combines with J gene TRBJ2-3; no reliable D call. CDR1 MDHEN and CDR2 SYDVKM come from the germline V gene. This CDR3 is 12 amino acids long. Trimming shortened V by 5 bases and J by 0 bases, and 3 bases separated the two germline ends. The CDR3 sequence is CASSTSTDTQYF. The CDR3 DNA is TGTGCCAGCAGTACTAGCACAGATACGCAGTATTTT.

In this sample, this clonotype is medium-sized. The chain uses TRBV7-3 and TRBJ2-1; 11 bases align to TRBD2. CDR1 is SGHTA, CDR2 FQGTGA, per germline. V lost 2 bases, J lost 7 bases, and 4 bases stayed unmatched. The CDR3 is 15 residues long. CDR3: CASSLQTSGVNEQFF. Here the CDR3 DNA reads TGTGCCAGCAGCTTACAGACTAGCGGGGTGAATGAGCAGTTCTTC.